Described below is a single TCR beta chain sequence and its context. No antigen is known for it. Since a much larger clone is just one base distant, this may be a read error. The CDR3 does not end in the conserved phenylalanine or tryptophan, so this is likely a read error. The sample comes from a study of read filtering for tumor transcriptome and immune sequencing. Study-wide background: Patients were 17 to 20 male and some 15 female, mean age roughly 68 years, range about 47 to 85. Findings and limits, study-wide: Dropping single-read clonotypes raised IR-seq and RNA-seq shared-clonotype correlation. The sorted CD138-negative fraction was a mixed bone marrow immune population, not purified T cells.

This library used roughly 400 ng RNA and molecular barcoded adaptors spanning alpha/delta and beta/gamma chains. TCRdb reanalysed the reads using MiXCR and keeps one entry per CDR3 protein. The sample includes some 62,000 distinct CDR3 sequences, about 15% of them seen just once. V trimming: 6 bases; J trimming: 8 bases; junction bases outside the gene matches: 10. There are 15 residues in the CDR3. The clonotype was recovered from a donor over 35 with multiple myeloma. The specimen was a population of CD138-negative cells sorted from bone marrow. The V gene is TRBV12-3 or TRBV12-4, the J gene TRBJ2-4; 10 nucleotides agree with TRBD1. The CDR3 DNA reads as TGTGCCAGCAGGGGGGACAGGGGAGGTAGGGACATTCAGTACCTC. Amino acid sequence: CASRGDRGGRDIQYL.